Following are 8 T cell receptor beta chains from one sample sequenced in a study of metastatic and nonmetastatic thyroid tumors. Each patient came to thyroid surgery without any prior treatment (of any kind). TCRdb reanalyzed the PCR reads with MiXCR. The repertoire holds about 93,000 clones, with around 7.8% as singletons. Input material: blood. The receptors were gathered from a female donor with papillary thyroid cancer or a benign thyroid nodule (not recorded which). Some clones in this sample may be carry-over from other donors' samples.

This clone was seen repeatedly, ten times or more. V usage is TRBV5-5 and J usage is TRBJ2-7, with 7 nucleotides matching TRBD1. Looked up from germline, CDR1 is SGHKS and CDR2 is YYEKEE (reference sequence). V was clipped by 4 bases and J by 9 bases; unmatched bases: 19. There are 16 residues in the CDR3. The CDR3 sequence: CASSATTSGTAIPQYF. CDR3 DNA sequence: TGTGCCAGCAGCGCTACAACATCCGGGACAGCAATACCGCAGTACTTC.

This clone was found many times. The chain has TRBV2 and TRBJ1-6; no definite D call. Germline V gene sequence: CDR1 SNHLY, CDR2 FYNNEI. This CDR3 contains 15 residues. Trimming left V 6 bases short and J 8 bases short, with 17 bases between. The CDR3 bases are TGTGCCAGCAGCGAGTGGCGGGCCAGAGATTCACCCCTCCACTTT. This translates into CASSEWRARDSPLHF.

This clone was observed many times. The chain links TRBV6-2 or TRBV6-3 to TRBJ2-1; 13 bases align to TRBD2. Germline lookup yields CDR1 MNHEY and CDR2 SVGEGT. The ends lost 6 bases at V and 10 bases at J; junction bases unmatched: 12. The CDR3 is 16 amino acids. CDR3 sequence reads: CASSPPTSGGAGEQFF. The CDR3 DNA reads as TGTGCCAGCAGCCCACCAACTAGCGGGGGGGCGGGGGAGCAGTTCTTC.

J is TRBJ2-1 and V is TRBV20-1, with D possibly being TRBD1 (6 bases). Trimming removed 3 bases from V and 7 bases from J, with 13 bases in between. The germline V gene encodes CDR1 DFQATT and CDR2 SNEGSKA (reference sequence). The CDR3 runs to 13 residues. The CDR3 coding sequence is TGCAGTGCTAGGGGTTCAGGGGTAAATGAGCAGTTCTTC. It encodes CSARGSGVNEQFF.

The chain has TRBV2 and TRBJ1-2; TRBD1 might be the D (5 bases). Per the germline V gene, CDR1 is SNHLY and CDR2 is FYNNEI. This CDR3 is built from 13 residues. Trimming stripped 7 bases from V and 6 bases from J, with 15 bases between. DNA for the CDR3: TGTGCCAGCATGGGGGGGTATGGGCATGGCTACACCTTC. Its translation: CASMGGYGHGYTF.

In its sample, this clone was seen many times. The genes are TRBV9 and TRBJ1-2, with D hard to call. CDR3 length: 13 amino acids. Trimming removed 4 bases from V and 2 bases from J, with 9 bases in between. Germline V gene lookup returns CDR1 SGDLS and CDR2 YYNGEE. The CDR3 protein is CASSHGGNYGYTF. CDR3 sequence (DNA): TGTGCCAGCAGCCACGGTGGCAACTATGGCTACACCTTC.

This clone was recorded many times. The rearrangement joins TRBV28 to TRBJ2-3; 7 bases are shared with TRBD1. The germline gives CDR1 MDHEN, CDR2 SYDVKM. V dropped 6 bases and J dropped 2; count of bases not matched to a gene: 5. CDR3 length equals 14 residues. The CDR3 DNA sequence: TGTGCCAGCAGACTGACAGGGCTCACAGATACGCAGTATTTT. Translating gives CASRLTGLTDTQYF.

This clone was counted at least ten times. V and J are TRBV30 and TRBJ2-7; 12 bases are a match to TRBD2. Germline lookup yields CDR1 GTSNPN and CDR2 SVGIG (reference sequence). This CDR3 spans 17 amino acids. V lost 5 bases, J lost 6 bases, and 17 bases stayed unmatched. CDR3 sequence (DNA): TGTGCCTGGGAGCCTCGCGGAAGACTAGCGGGGGCCGGCGAGCAGTACTTC. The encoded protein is CAWEPRGRLAGAGEQYF.